Given below is one T cell receptor (beta chain) in context. Its antigen is still unknown. Full-length variable regions came from constant-region reverse primers plus semi-nested Nested Universal Primer A PCR. TCRdb redid the calling of the 5' RACE reads with MiXCR, one entry per CDR3 protein. Found here are roughly 40,000 distinct CDR3 sequences, approximately 19% of them singletons; the top ten hold about 2.8%. CDR3 length equals 15 residues. Germline loops: CDR1 MGHDK, CDR2 SYGVNS. V lost 3 bases and J lost 5; bases outside the gene matches: 7. Findings and limits, study-wide: Tumor-infiltrating Treg TCR alpha and beta sequences overlapped most with tumor naive CD4+ T cells, then blood naive.

The sample comprised naive CD4+ T cells sorted from a lymph node. Subset indicated: naive CD4+ T cells, CD4+CD45RA+CD25-. This chain links TRBV25-1 with TRBJ1-2; 9 nucleotides match TRBD1. This clonotype was sampled from a female donor with breast cancer. The CDR3: CASSEPTGTGYGYTF. For the CDR3, the DNA is TGTGCCAGCAGTGAGCCCACCGGGACAGGGTATGGCTACACCTTC.